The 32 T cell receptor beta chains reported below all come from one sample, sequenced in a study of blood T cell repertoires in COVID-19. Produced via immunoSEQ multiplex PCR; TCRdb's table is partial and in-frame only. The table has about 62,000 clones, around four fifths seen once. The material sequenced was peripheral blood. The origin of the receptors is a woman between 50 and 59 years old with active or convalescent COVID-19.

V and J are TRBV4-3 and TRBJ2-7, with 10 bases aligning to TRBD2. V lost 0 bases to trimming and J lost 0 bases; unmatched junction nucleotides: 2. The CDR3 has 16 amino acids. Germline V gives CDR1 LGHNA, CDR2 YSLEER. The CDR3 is CASSQEPSGSSYEQYF. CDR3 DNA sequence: TGCGCCAGCAGCCAAGAGCCTAGCGGGAGCTCCTACGAGCAGTACTTC.

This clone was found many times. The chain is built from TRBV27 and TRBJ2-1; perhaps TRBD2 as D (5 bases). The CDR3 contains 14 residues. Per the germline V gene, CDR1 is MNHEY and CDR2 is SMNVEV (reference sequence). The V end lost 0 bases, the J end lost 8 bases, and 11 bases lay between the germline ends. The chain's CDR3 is CASSLSWETDEQFF. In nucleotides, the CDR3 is TGTGCCAGCAGTTTATCATGGGAGACGGATGAGCAGTTCTTC.

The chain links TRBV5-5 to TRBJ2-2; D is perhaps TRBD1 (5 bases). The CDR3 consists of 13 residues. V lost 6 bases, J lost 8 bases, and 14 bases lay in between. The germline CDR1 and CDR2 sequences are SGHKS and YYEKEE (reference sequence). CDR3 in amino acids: CASITVRTGELFF. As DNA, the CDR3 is TGTGCCAGCATCACGGTCCGGACAGGGGAGCTGTTTTTT.

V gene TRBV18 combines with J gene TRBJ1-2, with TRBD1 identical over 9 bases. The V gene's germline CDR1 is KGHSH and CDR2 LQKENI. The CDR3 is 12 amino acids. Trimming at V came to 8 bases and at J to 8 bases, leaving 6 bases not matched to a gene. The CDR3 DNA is TGTGCCAGCGGGAGGGACAGGGACGGCTACACCTTC. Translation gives CASGRDRDGYTF. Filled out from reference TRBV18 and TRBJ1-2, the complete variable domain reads NAGVMQNPRHLVRRRGQEARLRCSPMKGHSHVYWYRQLPEEGLKFMVYLQKENIIDESGMPKERFSAEFPKEGPSILRIQQVVRGDSAAYFCASGRDRDGYTFGSGTRLTVV.

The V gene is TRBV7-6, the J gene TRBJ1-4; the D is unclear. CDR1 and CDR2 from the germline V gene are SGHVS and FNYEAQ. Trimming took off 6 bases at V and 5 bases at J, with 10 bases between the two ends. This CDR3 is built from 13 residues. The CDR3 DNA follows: TGTGCCAGCAGTTCTAACAGAAATGAAAAACTGTTTTTT. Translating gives CASSSNRNEKLFF.

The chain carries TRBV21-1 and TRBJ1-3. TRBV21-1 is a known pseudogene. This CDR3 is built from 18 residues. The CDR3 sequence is CASSKAGDLLLSGNTIYF. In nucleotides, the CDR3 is TGTGCCAGCAGCAAAGCCGGGGACTTACTCCTCTCTGGAAACACCATATATTTT.

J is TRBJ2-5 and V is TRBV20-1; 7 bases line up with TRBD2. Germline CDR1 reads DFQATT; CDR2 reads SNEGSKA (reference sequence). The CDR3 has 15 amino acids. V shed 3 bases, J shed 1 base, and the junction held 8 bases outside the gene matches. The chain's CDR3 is CSASRASGIQETQYF. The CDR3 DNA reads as TGCAGTGCTAGTAGGGCTAGCGGCATCCAAGAGACCCAGTACTTC.

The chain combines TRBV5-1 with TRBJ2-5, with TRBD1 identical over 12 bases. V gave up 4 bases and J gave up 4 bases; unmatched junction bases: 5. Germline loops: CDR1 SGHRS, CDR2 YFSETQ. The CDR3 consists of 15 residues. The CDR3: CASSRDRGQGETQYF. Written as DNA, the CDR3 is TGCGCCAGCAGCAGGGACAGGGGGCAGGGAGAGACCCAGTACTTC. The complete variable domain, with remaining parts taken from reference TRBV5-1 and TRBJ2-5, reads KAGVTQTPRYLIKTRGQQVTLSCSPISGHRSVSWYQQTPGQGLQFLFEYFSETQRNKGNFPGRFSGRQFSNSRSEMNVSTLELGDSALYLCASSRDRGQGETQYFGPGTRLLVL.

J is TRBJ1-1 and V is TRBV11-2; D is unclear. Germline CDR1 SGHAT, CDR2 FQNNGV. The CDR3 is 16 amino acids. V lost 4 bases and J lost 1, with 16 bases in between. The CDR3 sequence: CASSSSRGLRNTEAFF. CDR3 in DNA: TGTGCCAGCAGCTCTTCGCGAGGGCTTAGGAACACTGAAGCTTTCTTT.

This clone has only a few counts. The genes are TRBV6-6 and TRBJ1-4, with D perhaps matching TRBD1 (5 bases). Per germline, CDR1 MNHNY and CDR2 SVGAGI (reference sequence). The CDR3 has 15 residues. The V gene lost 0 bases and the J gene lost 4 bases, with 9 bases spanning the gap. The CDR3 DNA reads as TGTGCCAGCAGTTACTCGGGGGGGGATAATGAAAAACTGTTTTTT. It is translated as CASSYSGGDNEKLFF.

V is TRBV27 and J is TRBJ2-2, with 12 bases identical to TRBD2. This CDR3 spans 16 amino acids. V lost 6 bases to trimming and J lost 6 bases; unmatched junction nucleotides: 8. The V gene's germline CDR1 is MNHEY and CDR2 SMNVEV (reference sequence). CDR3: CASRPLAGGPAGELFF. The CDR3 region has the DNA TGTGCCAGCAGACCTCTAGCGGGAGGGCCGGCCGGGGAGCTGTTTTTT.

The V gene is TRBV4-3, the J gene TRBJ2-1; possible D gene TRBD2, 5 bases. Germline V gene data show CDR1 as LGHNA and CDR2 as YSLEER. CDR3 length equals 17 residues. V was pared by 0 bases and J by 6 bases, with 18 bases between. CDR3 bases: TGCGCCAGCAGCCAAGATTATGGAACGGACTCCCCCAATGAGCAGTTCTTC. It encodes CASSQDYGTDSPNEQFF.

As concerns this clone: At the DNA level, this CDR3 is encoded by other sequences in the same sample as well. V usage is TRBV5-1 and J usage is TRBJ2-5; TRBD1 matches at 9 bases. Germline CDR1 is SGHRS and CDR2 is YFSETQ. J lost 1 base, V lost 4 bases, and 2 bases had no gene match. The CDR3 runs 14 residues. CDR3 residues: CASSVGQGQETQYF. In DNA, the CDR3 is TGCGCCAGCAGCGTGGGACAGGGCCAAGAGACCCAGTACTTC.

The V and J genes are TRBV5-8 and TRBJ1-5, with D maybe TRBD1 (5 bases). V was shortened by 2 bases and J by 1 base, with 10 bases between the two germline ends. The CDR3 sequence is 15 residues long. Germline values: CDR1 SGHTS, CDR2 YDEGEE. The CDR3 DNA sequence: TGTGCCAGCAGCTTCGGGGGAGGGAGCAATCAGCCCCAGCATTTT. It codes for CASSFGGGSNQPQHF.

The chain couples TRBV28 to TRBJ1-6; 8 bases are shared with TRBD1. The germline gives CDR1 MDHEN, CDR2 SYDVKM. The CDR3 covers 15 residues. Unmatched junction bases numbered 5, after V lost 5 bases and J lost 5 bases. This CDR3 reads CASSLWDRNNSPLHF. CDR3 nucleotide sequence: TGTGCCAGCAGTCTTTGGGACAGGAATAATTCACCCCTCCACTTT.

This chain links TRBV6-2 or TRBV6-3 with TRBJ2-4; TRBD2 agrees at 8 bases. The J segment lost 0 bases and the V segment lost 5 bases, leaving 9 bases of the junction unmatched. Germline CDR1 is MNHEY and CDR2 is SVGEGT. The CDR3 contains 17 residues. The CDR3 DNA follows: TGTGCCAGCAGTCCCGGGACTAGGACTCTAGCCAAAAACATTCAGTACTTC. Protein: CASSPGTRTLAKNIQYF.

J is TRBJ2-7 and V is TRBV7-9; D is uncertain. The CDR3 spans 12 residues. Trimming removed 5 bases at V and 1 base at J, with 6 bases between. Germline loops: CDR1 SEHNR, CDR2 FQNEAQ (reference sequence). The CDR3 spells CASSPLSYEQYF. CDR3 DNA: TGTGCCAGCAGCCCCCTATCCTACGAGCAGTACTTC.

The CDR3 nucleotides are TGTGCCTGGAGCATGGGGGGGACTAGCGGGAGGAACGAGCAGTACTTC. Translated, it gives CAWSMGGTSGRNEQYF. The chain couples TRBV30 to TRBJ2-7; 15 nucleotides line up with TRBD2. V dropped 3 bases and J dropped 5; count of bases not matched to a gene: 8. The CDR3 runs to 16 residues. Germline assignment: CDR1 GTSNPN and CDR2 SVGIG (reference sequence).

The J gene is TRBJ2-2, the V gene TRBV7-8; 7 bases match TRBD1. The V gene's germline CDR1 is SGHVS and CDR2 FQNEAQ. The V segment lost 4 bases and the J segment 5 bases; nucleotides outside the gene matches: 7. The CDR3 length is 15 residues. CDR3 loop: CASSSQGLRTGELFF. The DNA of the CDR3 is TGTGCCAGCAGCTCACAGGGGTTGAGGACCGGGGAGCTGTTTTTT.

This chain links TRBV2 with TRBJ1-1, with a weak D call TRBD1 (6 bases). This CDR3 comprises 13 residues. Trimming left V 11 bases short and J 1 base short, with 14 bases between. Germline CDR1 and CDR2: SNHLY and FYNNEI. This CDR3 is CAVAQGENTEAFF. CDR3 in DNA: TGTGCCGTTGCACAGGGAGAGAACACTGAAGCTTTCTTT.

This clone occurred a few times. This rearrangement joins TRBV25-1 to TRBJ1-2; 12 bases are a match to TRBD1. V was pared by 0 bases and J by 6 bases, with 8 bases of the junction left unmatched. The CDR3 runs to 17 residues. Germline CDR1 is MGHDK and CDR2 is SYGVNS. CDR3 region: CASSEYGTGTGGDGYTF. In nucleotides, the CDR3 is TGTGCCAGCAGTGAATACGGAACCGGGACAGGGGGCGATGGCTACACCTTC.

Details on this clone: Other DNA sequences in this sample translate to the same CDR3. CDR3 in amino acids: CASSLTGVYGYTF. The CDR3 DNA follows: TGTGCCAGCAGTTTAACAGGGGTTTATGGCTACACCTTC. V gene TRBV27 combines with J gene TRBJ1-2; 7 nucleotides line up with TRBD1. The CDR3 spans 13 residues. Germline CDR1 and CDR2: MNHEY and SMNVEV (reference sequence). V dropped 2 bases and J dropped 5; count of bases not matched to a gene: 2.

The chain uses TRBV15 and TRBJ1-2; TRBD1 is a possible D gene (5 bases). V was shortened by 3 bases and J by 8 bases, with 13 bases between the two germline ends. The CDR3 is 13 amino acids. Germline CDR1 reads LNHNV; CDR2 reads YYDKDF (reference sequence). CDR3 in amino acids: CATSRGRGDGYTF. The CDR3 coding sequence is TGTGCCACCAGCAGGGGTAGGGGCGACGGCTACACCTTC.

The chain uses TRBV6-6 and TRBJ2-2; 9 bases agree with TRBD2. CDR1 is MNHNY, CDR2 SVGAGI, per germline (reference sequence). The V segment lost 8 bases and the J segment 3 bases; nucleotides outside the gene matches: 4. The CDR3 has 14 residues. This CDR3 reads CASCRLADTGELFF. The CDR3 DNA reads TGTGCCAGCTGTCGACTAGCGGACACCGGGGAGCTGTTTTTT.

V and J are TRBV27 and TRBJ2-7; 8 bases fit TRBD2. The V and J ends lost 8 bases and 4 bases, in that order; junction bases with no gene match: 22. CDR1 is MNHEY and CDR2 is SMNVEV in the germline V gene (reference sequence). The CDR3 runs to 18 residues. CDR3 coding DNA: TGTGCCAGCGGGTCGCGGGTGCAGCGGGGGAGGGCCAAGTACGAGCAGTACTTC. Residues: CASGSRVQRGRAKYEQYF.

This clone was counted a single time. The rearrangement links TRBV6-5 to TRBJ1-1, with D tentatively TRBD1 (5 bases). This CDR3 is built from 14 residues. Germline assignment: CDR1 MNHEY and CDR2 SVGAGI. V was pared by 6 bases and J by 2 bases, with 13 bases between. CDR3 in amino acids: CASRSPGTNTEAFF. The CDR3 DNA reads TGTGCCAGCAGGTCCCCTGGGACTAACACTGAAGCTTTCTTT.

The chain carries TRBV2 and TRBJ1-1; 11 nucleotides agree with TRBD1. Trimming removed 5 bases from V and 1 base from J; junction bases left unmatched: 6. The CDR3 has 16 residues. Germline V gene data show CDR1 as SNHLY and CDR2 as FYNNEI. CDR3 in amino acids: CASSFGTGGRNTEAFF. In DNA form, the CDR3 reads TGTGCCAGCAGTTTTGGGACAGGGGGTAGGAACACTGAAGCTTTCTTT.

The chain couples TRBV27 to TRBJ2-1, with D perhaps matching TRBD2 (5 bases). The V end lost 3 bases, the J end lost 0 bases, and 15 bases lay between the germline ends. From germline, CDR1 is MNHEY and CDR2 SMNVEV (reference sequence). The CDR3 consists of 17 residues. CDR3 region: CASSFYPSGSSYNEQFF. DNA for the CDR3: TGTGCCAGCAGTTTTTACCCGAGCGGAAGCTCCTACAATGAGCAGTTCTTC.

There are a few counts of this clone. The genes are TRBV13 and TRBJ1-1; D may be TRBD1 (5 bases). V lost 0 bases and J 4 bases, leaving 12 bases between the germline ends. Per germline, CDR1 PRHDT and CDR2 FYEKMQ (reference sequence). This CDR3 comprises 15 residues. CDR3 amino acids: CASSLGPGQGTEAFF. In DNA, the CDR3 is TGTGCCAGCAGCTTAGGCCCGGGCCAGGGCACTGAAGCTTTCTTT.

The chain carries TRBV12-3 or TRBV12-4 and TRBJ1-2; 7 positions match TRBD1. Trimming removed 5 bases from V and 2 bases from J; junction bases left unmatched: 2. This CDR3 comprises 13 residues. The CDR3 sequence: CASSLTGNYGYTF. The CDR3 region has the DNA TGTGCCAGCAGTCTGACAGGGAACTATGGCTACACCTTC.

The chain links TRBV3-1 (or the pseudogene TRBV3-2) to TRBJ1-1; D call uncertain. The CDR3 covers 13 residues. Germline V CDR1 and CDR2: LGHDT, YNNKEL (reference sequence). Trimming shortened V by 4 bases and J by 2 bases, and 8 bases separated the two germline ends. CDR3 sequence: CASSLQLNTEAFF. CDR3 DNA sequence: TGTGCCAGCAGCCTGCAGTTAAACACTGAAGCTTTCTTT.

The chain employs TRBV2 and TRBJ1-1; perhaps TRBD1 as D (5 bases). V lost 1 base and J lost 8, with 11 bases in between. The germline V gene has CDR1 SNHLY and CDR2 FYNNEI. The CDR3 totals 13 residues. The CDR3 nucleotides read TGTGCCAGCAGTGAAGAACCGGGGGAGGAAGCTTTCTTT. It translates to CASSEEPGEEAFF.